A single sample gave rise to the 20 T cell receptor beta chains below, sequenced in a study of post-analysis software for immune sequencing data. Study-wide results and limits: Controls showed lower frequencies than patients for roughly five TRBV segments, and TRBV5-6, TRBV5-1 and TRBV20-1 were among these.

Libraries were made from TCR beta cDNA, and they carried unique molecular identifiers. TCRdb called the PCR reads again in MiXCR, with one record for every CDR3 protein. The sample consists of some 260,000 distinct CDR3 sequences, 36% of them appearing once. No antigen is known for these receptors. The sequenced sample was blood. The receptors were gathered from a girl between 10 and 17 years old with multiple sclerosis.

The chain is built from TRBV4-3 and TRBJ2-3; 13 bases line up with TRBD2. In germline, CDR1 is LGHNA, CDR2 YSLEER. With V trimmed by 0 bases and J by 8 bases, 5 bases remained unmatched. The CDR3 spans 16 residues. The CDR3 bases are TGCGCCAGCAGCCAAGATCGACTAGCGGGAGGAGCTACGCAGTATTTT. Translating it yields CASSQDRLAGGATQYF.

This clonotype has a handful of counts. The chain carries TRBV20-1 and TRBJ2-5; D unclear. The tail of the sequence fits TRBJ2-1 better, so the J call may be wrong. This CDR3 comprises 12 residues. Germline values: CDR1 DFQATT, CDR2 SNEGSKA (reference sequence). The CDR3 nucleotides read TGCAGTGCTAGAGGTTTAGGAGAGACCCAGTTCTTC. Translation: CSARGLGETQFF.

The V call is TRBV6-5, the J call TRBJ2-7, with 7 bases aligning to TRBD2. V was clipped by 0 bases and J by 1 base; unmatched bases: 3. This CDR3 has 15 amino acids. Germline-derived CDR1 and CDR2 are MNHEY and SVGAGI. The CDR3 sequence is CASSYSGGRSYEQYF. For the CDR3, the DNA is TGTGCCAGCAGTTACTCGGGAGGGAGGTCCTACGAGCAGTACTTC.

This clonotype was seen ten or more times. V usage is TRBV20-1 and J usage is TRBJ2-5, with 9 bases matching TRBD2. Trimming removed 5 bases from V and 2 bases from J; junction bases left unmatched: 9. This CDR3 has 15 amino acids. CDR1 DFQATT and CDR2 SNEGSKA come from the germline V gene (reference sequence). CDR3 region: CSALRGLAQQETQYF. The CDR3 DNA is TGCAGTGCTCTTAGGGGACTAGCACAACAAGAGACCCAGTACTTC.

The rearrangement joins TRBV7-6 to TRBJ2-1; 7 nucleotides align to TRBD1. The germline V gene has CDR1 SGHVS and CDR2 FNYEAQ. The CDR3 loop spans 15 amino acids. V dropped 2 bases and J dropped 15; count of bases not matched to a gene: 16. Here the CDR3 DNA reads TGTGCCAGCAGCTTAAAGGGGGCGAAGGGTAGTGATCTGTTCTTC. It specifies CASSLKGAKGSDLFF.

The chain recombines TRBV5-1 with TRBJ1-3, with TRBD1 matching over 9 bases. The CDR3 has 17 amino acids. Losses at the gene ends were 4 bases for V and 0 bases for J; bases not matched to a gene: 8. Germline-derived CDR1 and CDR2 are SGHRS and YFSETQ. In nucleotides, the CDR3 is TGCGCCAGCAGCGCGACAGGGGGAGATACCTCTGGAAACACCATATATTTT. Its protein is CASSATGGDTSGNTIYF.

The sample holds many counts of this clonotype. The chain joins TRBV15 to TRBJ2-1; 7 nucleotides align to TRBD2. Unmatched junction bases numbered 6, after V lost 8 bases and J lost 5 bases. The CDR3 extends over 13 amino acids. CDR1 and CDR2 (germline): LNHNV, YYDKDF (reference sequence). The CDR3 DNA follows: TGTGCCACCTTGTCTAGCGGAGACAATGAGCAGTTCTTC. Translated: CATLSSGDNEQFF.

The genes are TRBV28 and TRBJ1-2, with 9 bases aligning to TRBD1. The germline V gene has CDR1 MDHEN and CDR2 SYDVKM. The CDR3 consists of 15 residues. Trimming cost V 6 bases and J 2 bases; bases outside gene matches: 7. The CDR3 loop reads CASRMGQGTNYGYTF. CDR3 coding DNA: TGTGCCAGCAGAATGGGACAGGGTACCAACTATGGCTACACCTTC.

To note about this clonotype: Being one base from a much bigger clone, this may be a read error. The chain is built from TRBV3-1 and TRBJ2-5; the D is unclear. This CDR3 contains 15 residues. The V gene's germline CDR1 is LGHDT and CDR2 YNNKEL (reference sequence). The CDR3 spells CTSSPRVQYQETQYF. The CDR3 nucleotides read TGTACCAGCAGCCCTAGGGTCCAGTACCAAGAGACCCAGTACTTC.

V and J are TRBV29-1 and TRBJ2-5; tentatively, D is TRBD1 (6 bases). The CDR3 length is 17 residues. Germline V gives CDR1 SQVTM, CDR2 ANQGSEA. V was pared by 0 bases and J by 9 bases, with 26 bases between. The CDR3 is CSVEDLGDNREMDAQYF. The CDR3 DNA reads TGCAGCGTTGAAGATCTTGGGGATAACAGGGAGATGGATGCCCAGTACTTC.

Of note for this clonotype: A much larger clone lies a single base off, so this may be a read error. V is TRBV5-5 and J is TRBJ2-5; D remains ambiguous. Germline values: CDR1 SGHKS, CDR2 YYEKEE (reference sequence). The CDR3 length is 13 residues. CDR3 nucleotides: TGTGCCAGCAGCTTGTTGGAGCAAGGGACCCAGTACTTC. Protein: CASSLLEQGTQYF.

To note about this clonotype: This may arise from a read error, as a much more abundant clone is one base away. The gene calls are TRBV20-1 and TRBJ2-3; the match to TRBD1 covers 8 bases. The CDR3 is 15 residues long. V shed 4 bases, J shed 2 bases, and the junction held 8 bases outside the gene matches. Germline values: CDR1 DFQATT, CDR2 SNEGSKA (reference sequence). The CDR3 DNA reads TGCAGTGCTAAAGCGCAGACAGGGGCCACAGATACGCAGTATTTT. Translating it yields CSAKAQTGATDTQYF.

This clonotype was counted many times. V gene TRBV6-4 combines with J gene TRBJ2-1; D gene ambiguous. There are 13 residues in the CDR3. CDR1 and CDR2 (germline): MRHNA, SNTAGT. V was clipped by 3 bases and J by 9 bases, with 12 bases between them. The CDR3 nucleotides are TGTGCCAGCAGTGAGCGGCCTAACAGTGAGCAGTTCTTC. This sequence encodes CASSERPNSEQFF.

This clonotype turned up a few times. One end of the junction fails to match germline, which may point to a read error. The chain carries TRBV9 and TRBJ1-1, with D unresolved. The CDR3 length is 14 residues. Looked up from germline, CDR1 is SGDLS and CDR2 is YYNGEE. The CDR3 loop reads CASNVGGRATEAFF. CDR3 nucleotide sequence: TGTGCCAGCAACGTAGGAGGGAGGGCCACTGAAGCTTTCTTT. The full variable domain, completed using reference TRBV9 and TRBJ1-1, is DSGVTQTPKHLITATGQRVTLRCSPRSGDLSVYWYQQSLDQGLQFLIQYYNGEERAKGNILERFSAQQFPDLHSELNLSSLELGDSALYFCASNVGGRATEAFFGQGTRLTVV.

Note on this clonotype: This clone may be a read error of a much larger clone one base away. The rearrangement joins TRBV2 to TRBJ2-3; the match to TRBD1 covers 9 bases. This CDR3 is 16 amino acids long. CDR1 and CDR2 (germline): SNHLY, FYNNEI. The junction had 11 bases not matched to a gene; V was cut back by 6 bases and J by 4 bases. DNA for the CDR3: TGTGCCAGCAGGAGGGGGGACAGGGTCGGCGCAGATACGCAGTATTTT. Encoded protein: CASRRGDRVGADTQYF.

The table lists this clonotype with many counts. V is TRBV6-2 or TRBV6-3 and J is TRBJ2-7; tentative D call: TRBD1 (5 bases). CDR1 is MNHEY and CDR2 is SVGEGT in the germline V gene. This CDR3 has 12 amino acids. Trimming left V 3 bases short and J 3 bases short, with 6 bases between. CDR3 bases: TGTGCCAGCAGTTATCAGGGCTACGAGCAGTACTTC. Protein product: CASSYQGYEQYF.

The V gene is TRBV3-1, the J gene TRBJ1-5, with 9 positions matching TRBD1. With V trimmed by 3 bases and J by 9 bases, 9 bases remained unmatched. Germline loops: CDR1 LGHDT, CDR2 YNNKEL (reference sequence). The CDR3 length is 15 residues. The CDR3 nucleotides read TGTGCCAGCAGCCAGCTCGGGACAGGGACAGGGCCCCAGCATTTT. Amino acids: CASSQLGTGTGPQHF.

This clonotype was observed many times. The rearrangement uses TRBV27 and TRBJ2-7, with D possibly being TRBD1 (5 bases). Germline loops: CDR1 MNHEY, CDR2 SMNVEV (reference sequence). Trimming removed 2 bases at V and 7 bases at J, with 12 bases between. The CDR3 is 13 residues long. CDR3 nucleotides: TGTGCCAGCAGTTTAGGCCCGCAGGGTGAGCAGTACTTC. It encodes CASSLGPQGEQYF.

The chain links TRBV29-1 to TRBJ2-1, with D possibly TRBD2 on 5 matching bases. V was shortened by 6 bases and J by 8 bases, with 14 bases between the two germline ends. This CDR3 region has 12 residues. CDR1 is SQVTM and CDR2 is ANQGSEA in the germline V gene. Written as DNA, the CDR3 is TGCAGCGTAGGCCGGGGTCACGATGAGCAGTTCTTC. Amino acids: CSVGRGHDEQFF.

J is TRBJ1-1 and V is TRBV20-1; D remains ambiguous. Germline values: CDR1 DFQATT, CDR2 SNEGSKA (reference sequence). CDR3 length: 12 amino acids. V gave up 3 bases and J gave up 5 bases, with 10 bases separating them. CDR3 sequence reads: CSASKDGTEAFF. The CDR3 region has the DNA TGCAGTGCTAGCAAAGATGGGACTGAAGCTTTCTTT.